This TCR beta chain appears in the sequencing data of a study of neurological immune-mediated disorders. This clonotype showed up many times. Unsorted libraries came from 2 million PBMCs stored at -80 °C. Over 170 million TCR-beta sequences from 15-18 subjects came out of each sequencing run. Each CDR3 protein gets one entry after TCRdb re-called the 5' RACE reads with MiXCR. Of tens of thousands of distinct CDR3 sequences listed, over 15% were seen once; the top ten hold approximately 15%. The sample taken for sequencing was PBMCs. The TCR sequence derives from a woman aged 40 to 55 in good health.

The CDR3 bases are TGCAGTGCTAGCGTGCAGGGAGGCGGAAGCTACACCTTC. Its protein is CSASVQGGGSYTF. The genes are TRBV20-1 and TRBJ1-2; a possible D gene is TRBD1 (5 bases). Per germline, CDR1 DFQATT and CDR2 SNEGSKA (reference sequence). Trimming removed 3 bases from V and 9 bases from J, with 17 bases in between. CDR3 size: 13 residues.